This TCR beta chain was sequenced during a study of regulatory T cells in long-lasting Graves disease. Study-level information: Over 5 years on antithyroid drugs plus positive TSH receptor antibodies marked Graves' disease as persistent. Overall study findings and caveats: Favored usage of TRBV28, TRBJ1-2 and TRBJ2-5 was recorded in persistent disease.

Building of the TCR beta libraries involved iRepertoire HTBI primers and Arm-PCR of CDR3 regions. From the multiplex PCR reads, TCRdb called clonotypes with MiXCR, one entry per CDR3 protein. The sample has roughly 490,000 distinct CDR3 sequences; about 22% are singletons. Germline V gene lookup returns CDR1 MDHEN and CDR2 SYDVKM. Trimming removed 3 bases from V and 0 bases from J, with 26 bases in between. The CDR3 consists of 20 residues. This clonotype has a count of ten or more. Its antigen is not identified. This sample's time point: persistent/refractory GD, antithyroid drugs over 5 years with positive TRAb. PBMCs were the source of the RNA used for TCR sequencing. It was an endocrinology department in Xi'an, China, that provided the patients. EDTA tubes received roughly 8.6 milliliters of drawn peripheral blood.

The clonotype originates from a female donor with Graves disease. The chain carries TRBV28 and TRBJ1-2, with D possibly TRBD1 on 5 matching bases. Sample: peripheral blood mononuclear cells (PBMCs), taken when the disease was refractory, from a patient treated with antithyroid drugs. The CDR3 reads CASSFGGGWWGDGANYGYTF. In DNA, the CDR3 is TGTGCCAGCAGTTTTGGTGGGGGATGGTGGGGGGACGGAGCTAACTATGGCTACACCTTC.